A single TCR beta chain is shown here with its context. Its antigen has not been determined. Base qualities are not at hand, and no much larger clone is one base apart. The sample is drawn from a study of T cells in localized non-small cell lung cancer (dated by TCRdb to the early 2020s). Study-wide context: The study examined T cell repertoires in 200 to 300 patients with early-stage NSCLC and compared tumors with uninvolved tumor-adjacent lungs. The cohort comprised around 240 treatment-naïve NSCLC patients with resected, localized lung tumors. The mean age of the NSCLC patients was roughly 63 years, with approximately 130 men and 95 to 110 women.

Overall results and qualifications from the work: Because of the exploratory design, TCR variables were selected using unadjusted p-values without false-discovery rate correction. Because multi-region tumor sequencing was not done, intratumor heterogeneity could not be ruled out. Longer overall survival was associated with higher T cell density in blood, whereas shorter survival was associated with higher clonality in adjacent lung. Of the top 100 tumor clones, a median of 57 were detected in paired uninvolved adjacent lung; approximately 30 were also among that lung's top 100. The highest T cell clonality was observed in uninvolved tumor-adjacent lung, where clonality exceeded that of tumor, suggesting that antigenic responses were more focused in uninvolved tumor-adjacent lung.

At diagnosis, peripheral blood, uninvolved tumor-adjacent lung and tumor were collected and stored as a combination of fresh-frozen and FFPE material. For TCR repertoire profiling, blood samples were analyzed in the form of peripheral blood mononuclear cells. The germline V gene sets CDR1 to SGHTA and CDR2 to FQGTGA. The cysteine opens and the phenylalanine closes a CDR3 of 15 amino acids. Only the CDR3 region is kept as DNA, spanning 45 bases read in frame from base 1. The V end loses 5 bases and the J end loses 4 bases, and a stretch of 15 bases separates them. The immunoSEQ Assay was used to sequence TCR beta CDR3 regions from DNA. Per the source publication's procedure: T cell density was computed as TCR beta template counts normalized to usable DNA estimated by amplifying housekeeping genes. The preseqR package was used to estimate richness by extrapolating to 400,000 templates for PBMC samples and to 120,000 templates for tissue samples. Clonality was calculated as one minus Pielou's evenness. To identify tissue-enriched TCRs, differential abundance testing was run on productive amino-acid clonotypes with a minimum total count of 5 and an alpha of 0.1. The Jaccard Index and the Morisita Overlap Index were used to quantify repertoire overlap between compartments. GLIPH clustered TCR beta CDR3s with public tetramer-defined viral CDR3s; viral motifs required at least three viral sequences plus V-gene enrichment. The immuneACCESS repertoire file appears here via TCRdb, limited to in-frame rearrangements. These files lack a portion of the clones; in checked studies, under half of the deficit traces to unresolved V genes, and the cause of the others is not known. V, J and clone size reflect that table, while D and trimming were determined from the DNA. The sample records fewer than 20,000 clones, approximately 82% of which are singletons. Roughly 34% of the sample is taken by the ten largest.

The material was peripheral blood, obtained before any cancer treatment. The TCR sequence derives from a male donor aged 60 or over with stage III lung adenocarcinoma. The chain links TRBV7-3 with TRBJ2-1, with the D gene tentatively TRBD1 or TRBD2, based on 7 matching bases in each. The DNA sequence is given as TGTGCCAGCAGCCTACAGGGGAGGGGGTACAATGAGCAGTTCTTC. This sequence encodes CASSLQGRGYNEQFF. Reference TRBV7-3 and TRBJ2-1 genes cover what lies past the CDR3, so the full variable domain is GAGVSQTPSNKVTEKGKYVELRCDPISGHTALYWYRQSLGQGPEFLIYFQGTGAADDSGLPNDRFFAVRPEGSVSTLKIQRTERGDSAVYLCASSLQGRGYNEQFFGPGTRLTVL.